This T cell receptor (beta chain) came from a study of shared clonotypes between healthy human individuals. Study conclusions and caveats: Inspection by rarefaction showed sorted-subset sequencing to be incomplete despite large depth. A few donors showed sharing of roughly 5% of naive CD4 clonotypes. As a rule, naive subsets had a larger estimated richness than memory subsets.

Profiled with immunoSEQ multiplex PCR; TCRdb holds only in-frame clones, not every one. Of about 2.2 million clones listed, 90% to 95% are singletons. As defined, naive CD8 cells were CD45RO-negative and positively selected for CCR7, with terminally differentiated effector memory CD45RA+ cells excluded. Study donors comprised healthy, HIV-negative adults devoid of recent acute infection or vaccination. As concerns this clone: No antigen is known for it.

The CDR3 is 14 amino acids. CDR1 GTSNPN and CDR2 SVGIG come from the germline V gene (reference sequence). The ends were cut back, 2 bases at V and 2 bases at J, with 11 bases in the middle. Input material: naive CD8+ T cells from PBMCs. This TCR was recovered from a man aged 18 to 29 in good health. Some clones in this sample may be carry-over from other donors' samples. The rearrangement joins TRBV30 to TRBJ2-3; D might be TRBD2 (6 bases). The CDR3 spells CAWSPGLLTDTQYF. CDR3 sequence (DNA): TGTGCCTGGAGTCCAGGACTACTCACAGATACGCAGTATTTT.